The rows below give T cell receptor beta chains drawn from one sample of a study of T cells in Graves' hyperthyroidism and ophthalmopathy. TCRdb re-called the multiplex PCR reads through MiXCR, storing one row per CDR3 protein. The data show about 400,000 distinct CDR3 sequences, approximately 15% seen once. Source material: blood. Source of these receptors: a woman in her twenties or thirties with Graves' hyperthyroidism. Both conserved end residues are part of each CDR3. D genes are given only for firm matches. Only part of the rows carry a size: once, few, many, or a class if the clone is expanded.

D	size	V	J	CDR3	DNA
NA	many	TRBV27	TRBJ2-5	CASSLFGGRETQYF	TGTGCCAGCAGTTTATTCGGGGGGCGAGAGACCCAGTACTTC
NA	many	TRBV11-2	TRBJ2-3	CASSGYGTTVTDTQYF	TGTGCCAGCAGCGGATACGGGACGACCGTCACAGATACGCAGTATTTT
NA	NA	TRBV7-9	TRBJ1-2	CASSLAGTESYGYTF	TGTGCCAGCAGCTTAGCCGGGACGGAGAGCTATGGCTACACCTTC
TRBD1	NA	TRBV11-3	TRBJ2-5	CASSAKIGGQAQETQYF	TGTGCCAGCAGCGCAAAGATCGGTGGACAGGCCCAAGAGACCCAGTACTTC
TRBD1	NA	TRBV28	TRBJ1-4	CASSSRTGSGEKLFF	TGTGCCAGCAGTTCGCGGACAGGCTCGGGTGAAAAACTGTTTTTT
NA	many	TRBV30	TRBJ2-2	CAWSQRWTQDTGELFF	TGTGCCTGGAGTCAGAGGTGGACACAAGACACCGGGGAGCTGTTTTTT
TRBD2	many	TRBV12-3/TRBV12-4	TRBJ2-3	CASSFFGGGGDTQYF	TGTGCCAGCAGTTTTTTCGGTGGCGGGGGGGATACGCAGTATTTT
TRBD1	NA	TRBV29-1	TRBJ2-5	CSVAGGVETQYF	TGCAGCGTTGCAGGGGGCGTCGAGACCCAGTACTTC
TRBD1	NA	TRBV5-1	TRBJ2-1	CASSLENQGDEQFF	TGCGCCAGCAGCTTGGAAAACCAGGGGGATGAGCAGTTCTTC
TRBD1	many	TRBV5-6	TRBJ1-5	CASSLAAGGNRNQPQHF	TGTGCCAGCAGCTTGGCGGCAGGGGGCAATCGCAATCAGCCCCAGCATTTT
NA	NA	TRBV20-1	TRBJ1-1	CSARDRRGTEAFF	TGCAGTGCTAGAGACAGAAGGGGGACTGAAGCTTTCTTT
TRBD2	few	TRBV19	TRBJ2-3	CASRSIAGAADTQYF	TGTGCCAGTAGGAGTATAGCGGGAGCGGCAGATACGCAGTATTTT
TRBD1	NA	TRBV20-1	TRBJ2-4	CSARGTGVGIQYF	TGCAGTGCTAGAGGGACAGGGGTGGGCATTCAGTACTTC
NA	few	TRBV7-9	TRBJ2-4	CAIDYHGGKNIQYF	TGTGCCATCGATTATCATGGGGGAAAAAACATTCAGTACTTC
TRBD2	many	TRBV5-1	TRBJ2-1	CASSLTGGPYNEQFF	TGCGCCAGCAGCTTGACGGGAGGGCCCTACAATGAGCAGTTCTTC
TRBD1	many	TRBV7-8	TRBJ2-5	CASSSTGTGVEYQETQYF	TGTGCCAGCAGCTCTACCGGGACAGGGGTAGAGTACCAAGAGACCCAGTACTTC
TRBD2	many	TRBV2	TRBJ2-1	CASSVGRTSGSGNEQFF	TGTGCCAGCAGTGTCGGACGGACTAGCGGGAGTGGTAATGAGCAGTTCTTC
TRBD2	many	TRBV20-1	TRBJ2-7	CSARTSGRSTRYEQYF	TGCAGTGCTAGAACTAGCGGGAGGTCGACAAGGTACGAGCAGTACTTC
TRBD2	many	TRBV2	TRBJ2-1	CASSGVAGAGNNEQFF	TGTGCCAGCAGTGGTGTAGCGGGAGCAGGGAACAATGAGCAGTTCTTC
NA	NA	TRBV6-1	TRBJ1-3	CASNALGRLGGGNTIYF	TGTGCCAGCAACGCATTGGGCAGGTTGGGAGGTGGAAACACCATATATTTT
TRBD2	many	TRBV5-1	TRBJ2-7	CASSPGLETGYEQYF	TGCGCCAGCAGCCCAGGACTAGAGACGGGTTACGAGCAGTACTTC
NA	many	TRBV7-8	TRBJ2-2	CASSQSTGELFF	TGTGCCAGCAGCCAGAGCACCGGGGAGCTGTTTTTT
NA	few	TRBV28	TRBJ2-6	CASTGGGAGANVLTF	TGTGCCAGCACAGGGGGGGGAGCCGGGGCCAACGTCCTGACTTTC
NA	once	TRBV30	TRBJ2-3	CACRLGGNTDTQYF	TGTGCCTGCCGCCTCGGCGGGAACACAGATACGCAGTATTTT
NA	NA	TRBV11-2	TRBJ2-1	CASSLGGGGNEQFF	TGTGCCAGCAGCTTAGGGGGAGGGGGCAATGAGCAGTTCTTC
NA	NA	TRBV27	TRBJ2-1	CASSLPADSTLMNEQFF	TGTGCCAGCAGTCTCCCCGCGGACTCAACCTTGATGAATGAGCAGTTCTTC
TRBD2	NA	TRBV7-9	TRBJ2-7	CASSQTSGRARYEQYF	TGTGCCAGCAGCCAAACTAGCGGGAGGGCCAGGTACGAGCAGTACTTC
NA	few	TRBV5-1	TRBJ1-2	CASSLEPLQGRNYGYTF	TGCGCCAGCAGCTTGGAACCGTTACAGGGTAGGAACTATGGCTACACCTTC
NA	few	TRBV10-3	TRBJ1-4	CAISDGQGLGEKLFF	TGTGCCATCAGTGACGGTCAAGGGCTGGGTGAAAAACTGTTTTTT
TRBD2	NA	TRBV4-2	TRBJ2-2	CASSQELAGGNTGELFF	TGTGCCAGCAGCCAAGAGCTAGCGGGAGGCAACACCGGGGAGCTGTTTTTT
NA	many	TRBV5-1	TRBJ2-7	CASSLELDEQYF	TGCGCCAGCAGCTTGGAGTTAGACGAGCAGTACTTC
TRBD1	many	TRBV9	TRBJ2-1	CASSVAGTGEQLSYNEQFF	TGTGCCAGCAGCGTGGCCGGGACAGGGGAACAACTCTCCTACAATGAGCAGTTCTTC
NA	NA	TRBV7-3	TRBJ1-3	CASGTGPGNTIYF	TGTGCCAGCGGAACAGGTCCTGGAAACACCATATATTTT
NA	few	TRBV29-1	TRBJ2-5	CSVEISGAGETQYF	TGCAGCGTTGAAATTTCAGGGGCGGGAGAGACCCAGTACTTC
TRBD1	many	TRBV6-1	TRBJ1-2	CASSRTGKTNYGYTF	TGTGCCAGCAGTCGGACAGGGAAAACTAACTATGGCTACACCTTC
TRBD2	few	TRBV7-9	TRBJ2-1	CASSSYLKAGGYDEQFF	TGTGCCAGCAGCTCCTACTTGAAAGCGGGAGGTTACGATGAGCAGTTCTTC
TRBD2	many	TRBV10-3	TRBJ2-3	CAISLRLTSSTDTQYF	TGTGCCATCAGTTTGAGGTTGACTAGCAGCACAGATACGCAGTATTTT
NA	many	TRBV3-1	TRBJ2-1	CASSQPGEQFF	TGTGCCAGCAGCCAACCTGGCGAGCAGTTCTTC
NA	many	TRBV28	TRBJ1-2	CASTLQSGGYTF	TGTGCCAGCACCCTCCAATCGGGGGGCTACACCTTC